Below are 29 T cell receptor beta chains sequenced from a single sample in a study of blood T cell repertoires in COVID-19. Clones were sequenced by immunoSEQ multiplex PCR, and TCRdb holds only the in-frame ones, with some missing. The data show approximately 39,000 clones, over 85% seen once. The sample taken for sequencing was peripheral blood. These receptors came from a human donor with active COVID-19. The donor label of this sample is uncertain.

The chain combines TRBV11-3 with TRBJ2-1; D is unresolved. CDR3 size: 13 residues. Germline V gene sequence: CDR1 SGHNT, CDR2 YENEEA. V was shortened by 4 bases and J by 7 bases, with 11 bases between the two germline ends. The CDR3 DNA is TGTGCCAGCAGCTACGAAAGAACTAATGAGCAGTTCTTC. The encoded protein is CASSYERTNEQFF.

The chain employs TRBV7-8 and TRBJ1-3; 8 nucleotides line up with TRBD1. The germline CDR1 and CDR2 sequences are SGHVS and FQNEAQ. This CDR3 spans 14 amino acids. The junction had 3 bases not matched to a gene; V was cut back by 4 bases and J by 4 bases. CDR3 nucleotides: TGTGCCAGCAGCTCGGGACAGGCCGGAAACACCATATATTTT. It specifies CASSSGQAGNTIYF.

The rearrangement links TRBV10-3 to TRBJ1-1; a weak D match, TRBD1 (6 bases). The V gene lost 9 bases and the J gene lost 4 bases, with 30 bases spanning the gap. This CDR3 comprises 18 residues. Germline CDR1 ENHRY, CDR2 SYGVKD. CDR3 protein: CAISTSKGDKRQGTEAFF. Here the CDR3 DNA reads TGTGCCATTTCAACGTCGAAGGGGGACAAACGGCAGGGCACTGAAGCTTTCTTT.

The CDR3 DNA reads TGTGCCAGCAGCCCCCCCCGGGACAGGGATTTTTTACACTACAATGAGCAGTTCTTC. Translation: CASSPPRDRDFLHYNEQFF. This chain connects TRBV7-9 to TRBJ2-1; 9 positions agree with TRBD1. The CDR3 spans 19 residues. V lost 5 bases to trimming and J lost 3 bases; unmatched junction nucleotides: 17. The V gene's germline CDR1 is SEHNR and CDR2 FQNEAQ (reference sequence).

This clone was recorded once. The gene calls are TRBV19 and TRBJ1-6; 8 positions agree with TRBD1. J gave up 10 bases and V 4 bases, and 6 bases lay outside the gene matches. Germline V gene lookup returns CDR1 LNHDA and CDR2 SQIVND (reference sequence). The CDR3 runs 14 residues. CDR3 in amino acids: CASSTDRGESPLHF. For the CDR3, the DNA is TGTGCCAGTAGTACCGACAGGGGAGAATCACCCCTCCACTTT.

The chain couples TRBV27 to TRBJ1-2; 7 bases fit TRBD1. The V gene's germline CDR1 is MNHEY and CDR2 SMNVEV (reference sequence). The CDR3 runs to 14 residues. After removal of 8 bases from V and 4 bases from J, the junction contained 10 bases not matched to a gene. CDR3 in amino acids: CASGFLDRAYGYTF. Here the CDR3 DNA reads TGTGCCAGCGGATTCTTAGACAGGGCCTATGGCTACACCTTC.

This sequence joins TRBV7-6 and TRBJ2-1; the match to TRBD2 covers 9 bases. V was clipped by 4 bases and J by 7 bases; unmatched bases: 17. The CDR3 loop spans 18 amino acids. Germline CDR1 is SGHVS and CDR2 is FNYEAQ. The CDR3 region has the DNA TGTGCCAGCAGCTCTAAGGGAGGACTAGCGCATTTGGGGAATGAGCAGTTCTTC. Translated: CASSSKGGLAHLGNEQFF. Combining the CDR3 with reference TRBV7-6 and TRBJ2-1 gives the whole variable domain GAGVSQSPRYKVTKRGQDVALRCDPISGHVSLYWYRQALGQGPEFLTYFNYEAQQDKSGLPNDRFSAERPEGSISTLTIQRTEQRDSAMYRCASSSKGGLAHLGNEQFFGPGTRLTVL.

This sequence joins TRBV6-2 or TRBV6-3 and TRBJ1-5; perhaps TRBD1 as D (6 bases). The CDR3 loop spans 20 amino acids. V lost 0 bases and J 3 bases, leaving 24 bases between the germline ends. In germline, CDR1 is MNHEY, CDR2 SVGEGT. For the CDR3, the DNA is TGTGCCAGCAGTTACTCCCCTTTGGCCGGGGGGCCTTACTACAATCAGCCCCAGCATTTT. Translating it yields CASSYSPLAGGPYYNQPQHF.

The V gene is TRBV28, the J gene TRBJ2-1; D remains unclear. The CDR3 sequence is 16 residues long. V dropped 6 bases and J dropped 4 bases, with 19 bases sitting between them. Per the germline V gene, CDR1 is MDHEN and CDR2 is SYDVKM. CDR3 in amino acids: CASRRQSQPRYNEQFF. The CDR3 DNA reads TGTGCCAGCAGGAGGCAATCCCAGCCCCGATACAATGAGCAGTTCTTC.

The rearrangement uses TRBV24-1 and TRBJ1-2, with D maybe TRBD1 (6 bases). V was trimmed by 3 bases and J by 6 bases, leaving 22 bases between them. Germline V gene sequence: CDR1 KGHDR, CDR2 SFDVKD. The CDR3 is 17 residues long. The CDR3 loop reads CATSDRGGQTSRDGYTF. The DNA for the CDR3 is TGTGCCACCAGTGATCGGGGGGGACAAACCTCAAGGGATGGCTACACCTTC.

J is TRBJ2-7 and V is TRBV10-3; 9 nucleotides agree with TRBD1. CDR3 length: 15 residues. The germline CDR1 and CDR2 sequences are ENHRY and SYGVKD. The J segment lost 2 bases and the V segment lost 4 bases, leaving 6 bases of the junction unmatched. CDR3 amino acids: CAISVTGGVAYEQYF. CDR3 bases: TGTGCCATCAGTGTGACAGGGGGTGTTGCCTACGAGCAGTACTTC.

The rearrangement uses TRBV19 and TRBJ2-7; possible D gene TRBD1, 6 bases. The V gene lost 5 bases and the J gene lost 3 bases, with 23 bases spanning the gap. This CDR3 spans 17 amino acids. From germline, CDR1 is LNHDA and CDR2 SQIVND (reference sequence). CDR3 loop: CASSLRFSRQARYEQYF. The CDR3 DNA follows: TGTGCCAGTAGTCTCCGATTTTCCAGACAGGCGCGCTACGAGCAGTACTTC.

This rearrangement joins TRBV29-1 to TRBJ2-1; 7 bases line up with TRBD2. The trim removed 1 base at V and 8 bases at J, leaving 2 bases unmatched. This CDR3 is built from 12 residues. Germline lookup yields CDR1 SQVTM and CDR2 ANQGSEA. The CDR3 coding sequence is TGCAGCGTTGAAGTGGGGGGGGATGAGCAGTTCTTC. It codes for CSVEVGGDEQFF.

J is TRBJ2-2 and V is TRBV11-2; D is undetermined. Germline CDR1 and CDR2: SGHAT and FQNNGV. The V end was cut by 1 base, the J end by 2 bases, with 8 bases between. This CDR3 is 15 amino acids long. CDR3 amino acids: CASSLVGFNTGELFF. The CDR3 DNA reads TGTGCCAGCAGCTTAGTGGGCTTTAACACCGGGGAGCTGTTTTTT.

This rearrangement joins TRBV28 to TRBJ2-7; TRBD1 is a possible D gene (6 bases). V lost 6 bases and J lost 2, with 11 bases in between. The CDR3 totals 13 residues. CDR1 MDHEN and CDR2 SYDVKM come from the germline V gene. The CDR3 protein is CASSYGTPYEQYF. CDR3 nucleotide sequence: TGTGCCAGCAGCTACGGGACACCCTACGAGCAGTACTTC.

The CDR3 DNA follows: TGTGCCAGCATCCTTAGCGGGGGGGCAGATACGCAGTATTTT. Residues: CASILSGGADTQYF. The J gene is TRBJ2-3, the V gene TRBV6-6, with TRBD2 identical over 11 bases. Per germline, CDR1 MNHNY and CDR2 SVGAGI (reference sequence). V shed 7 bases, J shed 4 bases, and the junction held 4 bases outside the gene matches. The CDR3 covers 14 residues.

This clone was detected once. The chain uses TRBV6-5 and TRBJ2-1; 10 positions agree with TRBD2. Germline values: CDR1 MNHEY, CDR2 SVGAGI. The CDR3 length is 15 residues. The junction had 5 bases not matched to a gene; V was cut back by 6 bases and J by 3 bases. The CDR3 sequence is CASSTTSGRYNEQFF. The DNA for the CDR3 is TGTGCCAGCAGCACGACTAGCGGGCGCTACAATGAGCAGTTCTTC.

The chain couples TRBV20-1 to TRBJ1-1; 9 nucleotides align to TRBD1. J lost 3 bases, V lost 3 bases, and 11 bases had no gene match. The CDR3 covers 16 residues. Germline assignment: CDR1 DFQATT and CDR2 SNEGSKA (reference sequence). CDR3 loop: CSASNPDRGGDTEAFF. The CDR3 DNA is TGCAGTGCTAGTAACCCGGACAGGGGCGGTGACACTGAAGCTTTCTTT.

This rearrangement joins TRBV25-1 to TRBJ2-5; D remains ambiguous. Germline CDR1 and CDR2: MGHDK and SYGVNS. The CDR3 sequence is 14 residues long. The V end was cut by 4 bases, the J end by 5 bases, with 14 bases between. CDR3 residues: CASSVNSVRETQYF. The CDR3 bases are TGTGCCAGCAGTGTAAACTCGGTTCGGGAGACCCAGTACTTC.

The sample holds a few counts of this clone. This chain connects TRBV19 to TRBJ2-3, with D possibly matching TRBD1 (5 bases). This CDR3 region has 13 residues. V dropped 4 bases and J dropped 1 base, with 6 bases sitting between them. CDR1 and CDR2 from the germline V gene are LNHDA and SQIVND (reference sequence). The CDR3 loop is CASSRGRTDTQYF. The CDR3 nucleotides read TGTGCCAGTAGTAGGGGCCGCACAGATACGCAGTATTTT.

V gene TRBV7-8 combines with J gene TRBJ2-3, with TRBD2 identical over 9 bases. Germline V gene sequence: CDR1 SGHVS, CDR2 FQNEAQ. There are 16 residues in the CDR3. Trimming took 0 bases from V and 2 from J; bases not matched to a gene: 3. CDR3 protein: CASSLASGGSTDTQYF. In DNA, the CDR3 is TGTGCCAGCAGCTTAGCTAGCGGGGGTTCCACAGATACGCAGTATTTT.

The V and J genes are TRBV24-1 and TRBJ2-4, with 11 bases that match TRBD1. The CDR3 is 15 residues long. Germline CDR1 reads KGHDR; CDR2 reads SFDVKD. V shed 4 bases and J 7 bases; nucleotides not matched to a gene: 5. CDR3 DNA sequence: TGTGCCACCAGTGACACGGGACAGGGGGTCAACATTCAGTACTTC. Translating it yields CATSDTGQGVNIQYF.

This chain links TRBV5-1 with TRBJ2-3; weak D call: TRBD1 (5 bases). Deletions cut 7 bases from V and 1 base from J, with 10 bases between. The germline V gene has CDR1 SGHRS and CDR2 YFSETQ. The CDR3 totals 13 residues. CDR3 DNA: TGCGCCAGCGGGCAGGGTGGCACAGATACGCAGTATTTT. Amino acid sequence: CASGQGGTDTQYF. Full variable domain (missing parts from reference TRBV5-1 and TRBJ2-3): KAGVTQTPRYLIKTRGQQVTLSCSPISGHRSVSWYQQTPGQGLQFLFEYFSETQRNKGNFPGRFSGRQFSNSRSEMNVSTLELGDSALYLCASGQGGTDTQYFGPGTRLTVL.

A word on this clone: Germline is not matched at one junction end, which may reflect a read error. This sequence joins TRBV18 and TRBJ2-5, with 7 bases lining up with TRBD1. The germline CDR1 and CDR2 sequences are KGHSH and LQKENI. This CDR3 is 12 amino acids long. CDR3 in DNA: TGTGCCAGCTCACCACAAACAGGGGCCTGCAACTTC. Translation: CASSPQTGACNF.

This chain joins TRBV19 and TRBJ2-1, with D perhaps TRBD2 (5 bases). Trimming took off 3 bases at V and 2 bases at J, with 11 bases between the two ends. The CDR3 spans 15 residues. Germline V gives CDR1 LNHDA, CDR2 SQIVND (reference sequence). The CDR3 DNA follows: TGTGCCAGTAGTATGATACTAGACCCCTACAATGAGCAGTTCTTC. This gives the protein CASSMILDPYNEQFF.

The J gene is TRBJ2-3, the V gene TRBV27; possible D gene TRBD2, 7 bases. The CDR3 covers 14 residues. The germline V and J ends were trimmed by 2 bases and 2 bases, with 8 bases remaining between them. Germline V lookup: CDR1 MNHEY, CDR2 SMNVEV (reference sequence). The CDR3, as DNA: TGTGCCAGCAGTTTAGGGGGGGCCACAGATACGCAGTATTTT. It translates to CASSLGGATDTQYF.

This chain joins TRBV5-1 and TRBJ1-1; TRBD1 might be the D (5 bases). This CDR3 has 14 amino acids. Germline V gene sequence: CDR1 SGHRS, CDR2 YFSETQ. V was cut by 7 bases and J by 0 bases, with 13 bases left in between. The CDR3 DNA is TGCGCCAGCGGGCTTGGGGCCATGAACACTGAAGCTTTCTTT. The encoded protein is CASGLGAMNTEAFF.

This clone was recorded only once. V is TRBV6-6 and J is TRBJ1-6; weak D call: TRBD1 (6 bases). This CDR3 contains 16 residues. The V gene's germline CDR1 is MNHNY and CDR2 SVGAGI (reference sequence). Deletions cut 0 bases from V and 3 bases from J, with 9 bases between. CDR3 in amino acids: CASSYSMDSYNSPLHF. Here the CDR3 DNA reads TGTGCCAGCAGTTACTCGATGGACAGCTATAATTCACCCCTCCACTTT.

This clone has a single count. DNA of the CDR3: TGTGCCAGCAGCCTACGGACTAGCGGGCGCACAGATACGCAGTATTTT. Translated, it gives CASSLRTSGRTDTQYF. This chain connects TRBV7-4 to TRBJ2-3; the match to TRBD2 covers 11 bases. This CDR3 comprises 16 residues. Looked up from germline, CDR1 is SGHVT and CDR2 is SQSDAQ. Trimming took 5 bases from V and 1 from J; bases not matched to a gene: 5.